The clone carrying this T cell receptor beta chain was seen just once. CDR3 length: 14 amino acids. Looked up from germline, CDR1 is WNHNN and CDR2 is SYGVQD (reference sequence). V shed 4 bases, J shed 4 bases, and the junction held 6 bases outside the gene matches. The data belong to a study of blood T cell repertoires in COVID-19. Overall study: Acute and convalescent COVID-19 samples came from the United States, Italy and Spain. In each case, the material was cDNA or gDNA derived from T cells, B-cell-depleted T cells, or PBMCs.

Generated by immunoSEQ multiplex PCR, the TCRdb table keeps only in-frame clones and is missing some. Of around 200,000 clones listed, approximately 79% were seen once; the top ten hold under 15%. The gene calls are TRBV10-1 and TRBJ1-2; 7 bases align to TRBD1. Sequenced input: peripheral blood. This TCR came from a man in his thirties or forties with active or convalescent COVID-19. The CDR3 DNA follows: TGCGCCAGCAGTGGGGACAGACCGCCCTATGGCTACACCTTC. As protein: CASSGDRPPYGYTF.